These 20 T cell receptor beta chains were sequenced from one sample in a study of vaccination and CD4 T cells after COVID-19 (dated by TCRdb to 2021 to 2024). Taken with the paper, the label for treatment or condition translates to: approximately 9-day PBMC culture with coronavirus spike peptide pools or control peptides (ViraFEST assay). Library prep was done by PCR. Sequencing relied on an Illumina iSeq 100. TCR sequencing of DNA from cultured CD4+ T cells used the Oncomine TCR Beta short-read assay at the Johns Hopkins FTIC core. In-frame beta chains were kept once TCRdb had trimmed the public reads at Q25 with fastp and called clones with MiXCR. CDR3 protein sequences are deduplicated, and each keeps its most common genes and DNA. For this sample the table gives approximately 13,000 distinct CDR3 sequences, of which 55% to 70% were detected only once. In total, the top ten clones hold roughly 6.4% of the sample.

These receptors have no known antigen. Sequencing was carried out using CD4+ T cells from blood, cultured in vitro. The source is a human donor who had recovered from COVID-19.

This chain links TRBV6-1 with TRBJ2-1; D may be TRBD1 or TRBD2 (6 bases each). The CDR3 has 14 residues. Per germline, CDR1 MNHNS and CDR2 SASEGT. V lost 6 bases, J lost 5 bases, and 14 bases lay in between. CDR3 DNA sequence: TGTGCCAGCAGGGCGGGGTGGGGGCACAATGAGCAGTTCTTC. This gives the protein CASRAGWGHNEQFF.

The V gene is TRBV6-1, the J gene TRBJ1-5, with D perhaps TRBD1 (6 bases). Germline-derived CDR1 and CDR2 are MNHNS and SASEGT. The CDR3 spans 13 residues. V was clipped by 4 bases and J by 5 bases, with 9 bases between them. CDR3 DNA sequence: TGTGCCAGCAGTGGACAGGAAGATCAGCCCCAGCATTTT. Translation gives CASSGQEDQPQHF.

CDR3 region: CASSPTPLAGNEQYF. The DNA for the CDR3 is TGTGCCAGCAGCCCTACCCCCCTAGCGGGAAACGAGCAGTACTTC. V and J are TRBV3-1 and TRBJ2-7; 9 bases are a match to TRBD2. V was pared by 4 bases and J by 5 bases, with 9 bases of the junction left unmatched. Germline-derived CDR1 and CDR2 are LGHDT and YNNKEL (reference sequence). CDR3 length: 15 amino acids.

The chain carries TRBV19 and TRBJ2-4; tentative D call: TRBD1 (6 bases). Germline assignment: CDR1 LNHDA and CDR2 SQIVND (reference sequence). CDR3 size: 16 residues. The ends were cut back, 8 bases at V and 0 bases at J, with 17 bases in the middle. The CDR3 DNA sequence: TGTGCCAGTGGTCAACAGGGATCTTTAGCCAAAAACATTCAGTACTTC. Amino acid sequence: CASGQQGSLAKNIQYF.

The chain is built from TRBV20-1 and TRBJ1-3; the match to TRBD1 covers 9 bases. The CDR3 is made up of 14 amino acids. J lost 0 bases, V lost 6 bases, and 3 bases had no gene match. CDR1 is DFQATT and CDR2 is SNEGSKA in the germline V gene (reference sequence). The CDR3, as DNA: TGCAGTGCCCCGGACAGGGGCTCTGGAAACACCATATATTTT. Encoded protein: CSAPDRGSGNTIYF.

This chain uses TRBV19 with TRBJ2-5, with 9 bases identical to TRBD1. Germline assignment: CDR1 LNHDA and CDR2 SQIVND (reference sequence). The CDR3 is 12 residues long. V shed 11 bases, J shed 5 bases, and the junction held 6 bases outside the gene matches. The CDR3, as DNA: TGTGCCTCCCGGACAGGGGCGGAGACCCAGTACTTC. Translated, it gives CASRTGAETQYF.

Worth noting for this clonotype: The germline gene is not matched at one end of the junction; a read error may be the cause. The rearrangement joins TRBV9 to TRBJ1-1; D is possibly TRBD1 (5 bases). CDR1 SGDLS and CDR2 YYNGEE come from the germline V gene. The CDR3 spans 14 residues. CDR3 in amino acids: CASSPNGGNTEDFF. DNA of the CDR3: TGTGCCAGCAGCCCCAATGGGGGGAACACTGAAGATTTCTTT.

The rearrangement uses TRBV7-2 and TRBJ1-1; D call uncertain. With 0 bases removed from V and 7 bases from J, the gap between germline ends came to 18 bases. The CDR3 is 16 amino acids. Per the germline V gene, CDR1 is SGHTA and CDR2 is FQGNSA. The CDR3 reads CASSLAAKGPRFEAFF. The DNA of the CDR3 is TGTGCCAGCAGCTTAGCGGCGAAGGGTCCCCGGTTTGAAGCTTTCTTT.

The chain couples TRBV6-1 to TRBJ1-2; 8 bases match TRBD1. The junction had 10 bases not matched to a gene; V was cut back by 6 bases and J by 7 bases. Germline lookup yields CDR1 MNHNS and CDR2 SASEGT. The CDR3 extends over 14 amino acids. In DNA form, the CDR3 reads TGTGCCAGCAGCCCGACAGGGGCCAGTAGTGGCTACACCTTC. Amino acid sequence: CASSPTGASSGYTF.

This clonotype was detected only a few times. The chain recombines TRBV11-3 with TRBJ1-2; 7 bases match TRBD1. The CDR3 consists of 14 residues. The germline CDR1 and CDR2 sequences are SGHNT and YENEEA. J lost 4 bases, V lost 5 bases, and 7 bases had no gene match. The CDR3 DNA reads as TGTGCCAGCAGCCCAGGACAGGCGTTCTATGGCTACACCTTC. This gives the protein CASSPGQAFYGYTF.

This clonotype appeared once. The genes are TRBV6-5 and TRBJ2-2, with D unresolved. This CDR3 has 15 residues. The germline gives CDR1 MNHEY, CDR2 SVGAGI. V gave up 0 bases and J gave up 3 bases, with 8 bases separating them. The CDR3 bases are TGTGCCAGCAGTTACTCACGGCTGGACACCGGGGAGCTGTTTTTT. Its translation: CASSYSRLDTGELFF.

The chain combines TRBV7-2 with TRBJ2-2; 8 bases align to TRBD1. The CDR3 contains 11 residues. Trimming cost V 3 bases and J 13 bases; bases outside gene matches: 1. Per the germline V gene, CDR1 is SGHTA and CDR2 is FQGNSA. CDR3 amino acids: CASSLDRVLFF. CDR3 DNA: TGTGCCAGCAGCTTGGACAGGGTGCTGTTTTTT. Looking up the rest from reference TRBV7-2 and TRBJ2-2 gives the full variable domain: GAGVSQSPSNKVTEKGKDVELRCDPISGHTALYWYRQSLGQGLEFLIYFQGNSAPDKSGLPSDRFSAERTGGSVSTLTIQRTQQEDSAVYLCASSLDRVLFFGEGSRLTVL.

Within the sample, this clonotype is medium-sized (0.01 to 0.1%). The chain joins TRBV11-2 to TRBJ1-4; D gene uncertain. Per germline, CDR1 SGHAT and CDR2 FQNNGV. V was cut by 1 base and J by 8 bases, with 8 bases left in between. The CDR3 consists of 13 residues. CDR3 in DNA: TGTGCCAGCAGCTTAGGGCCAGCCGAAAAACTGTTTTTT. Residues: CASSLGPAEKLFF.

This clonotype has only a few counts. CDR3 in DNA: TGTGCCAGCAGCCTGAGGACAGGGGGCAAGAACACTGAAGCTTTCTTT. Translation: CASSLRTGGKNTEAFF. The chain carries TRBV7-9 and TRBJ1-1, with 11 bases that match TRBD1. V lost 5 bases and J lost 1; bases outside the gene matches: 6. This CDR3 comprises 16 residues. The V gene's germline CDR1 is SEHNR and CDR2 FQNEAQ (reference sequence). The full variable domain, rest sourced from reference TRBV7-9 and TRBJ1-1, is DTGVSQNPRHKITKRGQNVTFRCDPISEHNRLYWYRQTLGQGPEFLTYFQNEAQLEKSRLLSDRFSAERPKGSFSTLEIQRTEQGDSAMYLCASSLRTGGKNTEAFFGQGTRLTVV.

This clonotype has just a few counts. This chain links TRBV11-3 with TRBJ2-7; 7 bases agree with TRBD1. V trimming: 6 bases; J trimming: 3 bases; junction bases outside the gene matches: 11. The CDR3 totals 15 residues. Looked up from germline, CDR1 is SGHNT and CDR2 is YENEEA. The CDR3 loop reads CASRPGTEIRYEQYF. The CDR3 region has the DNA TGTGCCAGCAGACCAGGGACAGAAATCCGCTACGAGCAGTACTTC.

The CDR3 is CASSQDGRLAGFGEQFF. The CDR3 DNA is TGCGCCAGCAGCCAAGATGGCCGACTAGCGGGATTCGGGGAGCAGTTCTTC. The J gene is TRBJ2-1, the V gene TRBV4-1; 11 positions agree with TRBD2. Germline V gene data show CDR1 as MGHRA and CDR2 as YSYEKL. This CDR3 contains 17 residues. Unmatched junction bases numbered 11, after V lost 0 bases and J lost 10 bases.

V gene TRBV5-1 combines with J gene TRBJ1-6; 9 bases align to TRBD1. The CDR3 covers 15 residues. V lost 2 bases and J lost 5; bases outside the gene matches: 2. Germline loops: CDR1 SGHRS, CDR2 YFSETQ. The CDR3 here is CASSFRDRDNSPLHF. CDR3 DNA: TGCGCCAGCAGCTTCCGGGACAGGGATAATTCACCCCTCCACTTT.

V usage is TRBV4-2 and J usage is TRBJ2-7; 10 bases fit TRBD2. V lost 0 bases, J lost 5 bases, and 13 bases stayed unmatched. CDR3 length: 18 residues. In germline, CDR1 is LGHNA, CDR2 YNFKEQ. CDR3 sequence: CASSQEGITGTSAHEQYF. The DNA for the CDR3 is TGTGCCAGCAGCCAAGAAGGAATTACCGGGACTAGCGCCCACGAGCAGTACTTC.

Written as DNA, the CDR3 is TGTGCCAGCAGCTTTAGGTCCCAGGGGTCCTATGGCTACACCTTC. This sequence encodes CASSFRSQGSYGYTF. The chain recombines TRBV11-2 with TRBJ1-2; possible D gene TRBD1, 6 bases. The V and J ends lost 3 bases and 4 bases respectively, with 15 bases between them. CDR1 SGHAT and CDR2 FQNNGV come from the germline V gene. The CDR3 contains 15 residues.

The chain carries TRBV20-1 and TRBJ2-1, with 16 positions matching TRBD2. In germline, CDR1 is DFQATT, CDR2 SNEGSKA (reference sequence). With V trimmed by 4 bases and J by 8 bases, 11 bases remained unmatched. The CDR3 loop spans 17 amino acids. CDR3: CSAISGTSGRVGDEQFF. The CDR3 DNA reads as TGCAGTGCTATCTCCGGGACTAGCGGGAGGGTAGGGGATGAGCAGTTCTTC.